A single sample gave rise to the 9 T cell receptor beta chains below, sequenced in a study of T-cell reconstitution after alpha-beta-depleted transplantation in children. Preparation of the TCRbeta library was carried out with unique molecular identifiers. In TCRdb, the PCR reads were re-called with MiXCR into one record per CDR3 protein. The sample has about 870,000 distinct CDR3 sequences, 16% seen once. Sequences were derived from PBMCs, mostly from graft donor cells, sampled 360 days after TCRalphabeta/CD19-depleted stem cell transplant. The receptors derive from a male patient between 5 and 17 years old who had a stem cell transplant for acute lymphoblastic leukemia, so the T cells may come from the graft donor.

The V call is TRBV25-1, the J call TRBJ2-3; 9 bases map to TRBD1. The CDR3 is 15 amino acids. With V trimmed by 4 bases and J by 9 bases, 11 bases remained unmatched. Germline V gene sequence: CDR1 MGHDK, CDR2 SYGVNS. The DNA of the CDR3 is TGTGCCAGCAGTGCAACAGGGGGCCCTCTTTCCACGCAGTATTTT. It specifies CASSATGGPLSTQYF.

Many counts were recorded for this clonotype. The chain combines TRBV12-3 or TRBV12-4 with TRBJ2-6, with D unresolved. Trimming stripped 5 bases from V and 0 bases from J, with 8 bases between. The length of the CDR3 is 15 residues. The CDR3 loop reads CASSPRFSGANVLTF. The CDR3 nucleotides read TGTGCCAGCAGTCCTCGGTTCTCTGGGGCCAACGTCCTGACTTTC.

The chain recombines TRBV7-9 with TRBJ2-1; D call uncertain. This CDR3 has 13 amino acids. The V end was cut by 0 bases, the J end by 10 bases, with 10 bases between. CDR1 SEHNR and CDR2 FQNEAQ come from the germline V gene (reference sequence). The CDR3 DNA follows: TGTGCCAGCAGCTTAGCGGGCTCTCCGGAGCAGTTCTTC. This translates into CASSLAGSPEQFF. Full variable domain (rest looked up from reference TRBV7-9 and TRBJ2-1): DTGVSQNPRHKITKRGQNVTFRCDPISEHNRLYWYRQTLGQGPEFLTYFQNEAQLEKSRLLSDRFSAERPKGSFSTLEIQRTEQGDSAMYLCASSLAGSPEQFFGPGTRLTVL.

This clonotype appeared many times. The J gene is TRBJ2-1, the V gene TRBV7-3; TRBD2 agrees at 10 bases. Germline CDR1 and CDR2: SGHTA and FQGTGA. Germline trimming cut 2 bases from V and 6 bases from J; bases unmatched to any gene: 7. CDR3 length: 16 amino acids. CDR3 sequence: CASSLVAASGSNEQFF. The CDR3 bases are TGTGCCAGCAGCTTAGTCGCGGCTAGCGGGAGCAATGAGCAGTTCTTC.

This clonotype appeared a few times. The J gene is TRBJ2-7, the V gene TRBV7-6; tentative D call: TRBD2 (5 bases). The CDR3 is 15 amino acids. V was shortened by 2 bases and J by 0 bases, with 11 bases between the two germline ends. Germline V CDR1 and CDR2: SGHVS, FNYEAQ. This CDR3 is CASSLMGSSSYEQYF. In DNA form, the CDR3 reads TGTGCCAGCAGCTTAATGGGGAGTAGCTCCTACGAGCAGTACTTC.

In its sample, this clonotype was seen a few times. V is TRBV11-2 and J is TRBJ2-7; D unclear. Trimming removed 4 bases from V and 3 bases from J, with 10 bases in between. The V gene's germline CDR1 is SGHAT and CDR2 FQNNGV. The CDR3 has 13 amino acids. In DNA form, the CDR3 reads TGTGCCAGCAGCTCCATCTCAATCTACGAGCAGTACTTC. Protein sequence: CASSSISIYEQYF.

This clonotype came up a few times. The chain couples TRBV11-2 to TRBJ2-3, with 7 bases lining up with TRBD1. The germline gives CDR1 SGHAT, CDR2 FQNNGV. The V and J ends lost 2 bases and 1 base, in that order; junction bases with no gene match: 9. The length of the CDR3 is 17 residues. As DNA, the CDR3 is TGTGCCAGCAGCTTACCCGGGACAGCAGACGGCACAGATACGCAGTATTTT. Protein: CASSLPGTADGTDTQYF.

The rearrangement joins TRBV12-3 or TRBV12-4 to TRBJ2-7; TRBD1 or TRBD2 may be the D gene (5 bases each). This CDR3 has 16 amino acids. V shed 0 bases and J shed 4 bases, with 16 bases lying between them. The CDR3 nucleotides read TGTGCCAGCAGTTTAGCGCAGGGACCAATTATTTACGAGCAGTACTTC. It codes for CASSLAQGPIIYEQYF.

This clonotype was seen many times. V usage is TRBV12-3 or TRBV12-4 and J usage is TRBJ2-1, with 7 bases that match TRBD2. V dropped 3 bases and J dropped 7; count of bases not matched to a gene: 9. The CDR3 is 15 residues long. As DNA, the CDR3 is TGTGCCAGCAGTTTGGGTAGCGGGCAAATGAATGAGCAGTTCTTC. Translation gives CASSLGSGQMNEQFF.